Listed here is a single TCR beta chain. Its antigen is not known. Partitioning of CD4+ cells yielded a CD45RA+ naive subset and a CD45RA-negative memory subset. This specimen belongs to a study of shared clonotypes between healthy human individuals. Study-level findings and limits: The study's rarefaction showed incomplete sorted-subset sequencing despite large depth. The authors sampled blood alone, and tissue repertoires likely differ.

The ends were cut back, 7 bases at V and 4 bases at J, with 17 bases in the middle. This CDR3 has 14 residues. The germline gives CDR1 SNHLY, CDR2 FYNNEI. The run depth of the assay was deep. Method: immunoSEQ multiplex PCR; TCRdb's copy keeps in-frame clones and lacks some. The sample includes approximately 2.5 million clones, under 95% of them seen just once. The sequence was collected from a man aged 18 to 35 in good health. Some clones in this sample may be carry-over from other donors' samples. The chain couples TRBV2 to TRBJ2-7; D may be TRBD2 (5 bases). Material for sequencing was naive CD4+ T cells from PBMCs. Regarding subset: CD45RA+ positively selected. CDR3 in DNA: TGTGCCAGCACATCGGCCGGGATAGGGTACGAGCAGTACTTC. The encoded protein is CASTSAGIGYEQYF.